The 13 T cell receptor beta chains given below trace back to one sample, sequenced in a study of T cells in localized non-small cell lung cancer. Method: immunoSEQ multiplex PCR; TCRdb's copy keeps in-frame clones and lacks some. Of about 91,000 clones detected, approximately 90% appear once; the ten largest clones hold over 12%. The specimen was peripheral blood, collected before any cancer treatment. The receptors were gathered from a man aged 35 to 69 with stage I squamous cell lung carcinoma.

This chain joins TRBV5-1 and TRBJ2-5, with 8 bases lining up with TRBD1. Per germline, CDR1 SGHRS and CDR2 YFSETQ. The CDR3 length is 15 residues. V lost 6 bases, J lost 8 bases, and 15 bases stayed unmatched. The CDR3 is CASIDSRGQERTQYF. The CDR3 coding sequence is TGCGCCAGCATAGATTCCCGGGGACAGGAGAGAACCCAGTACTTC.

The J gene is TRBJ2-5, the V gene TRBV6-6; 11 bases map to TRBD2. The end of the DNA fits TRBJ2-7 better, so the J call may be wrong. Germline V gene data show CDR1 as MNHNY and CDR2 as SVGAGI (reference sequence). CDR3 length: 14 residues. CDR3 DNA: TGTGCCAAGACCGGGACTAGCGGAAACTACGAGCAGTACTTC. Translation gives CAKTGTSGNYEQYF.

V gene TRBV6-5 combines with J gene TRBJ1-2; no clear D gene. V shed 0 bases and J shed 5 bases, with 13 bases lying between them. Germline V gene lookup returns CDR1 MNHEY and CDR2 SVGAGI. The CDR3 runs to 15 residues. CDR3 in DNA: TGTGCCAGCAGTTACTCGAACAGCGTGGGGTATGGCTACACCTTC. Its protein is CASSYSNSVGYGYTF.

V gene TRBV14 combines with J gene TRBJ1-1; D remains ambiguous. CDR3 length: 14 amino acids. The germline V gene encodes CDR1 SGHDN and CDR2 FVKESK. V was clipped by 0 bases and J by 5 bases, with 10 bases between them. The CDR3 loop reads CASSQEAKTTEAFF. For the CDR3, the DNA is TGTGCCAGCAGCCAAGAAGCGAAGACGACTGAAGCTTTCTTT. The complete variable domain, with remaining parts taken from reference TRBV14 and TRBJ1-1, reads EAGVTQFPSHSVIEKGQTVTLRCDPISGHDNLYWYRRVMGKEIKFLLHFVKESKQDESGMPNNRFLAERTGGTYSTLKVQPAELEDSGVYFCASSQEAKTTEAFFGQGTRLTVV.

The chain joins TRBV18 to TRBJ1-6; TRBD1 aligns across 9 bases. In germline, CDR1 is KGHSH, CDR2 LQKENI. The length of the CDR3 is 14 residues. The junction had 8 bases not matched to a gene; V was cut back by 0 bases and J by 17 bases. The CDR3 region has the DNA TGTGCCAGCTCACCACCCCCCGGACAGGGGCTGATCCACTTT. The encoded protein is CASSPPPGQGLIHF.

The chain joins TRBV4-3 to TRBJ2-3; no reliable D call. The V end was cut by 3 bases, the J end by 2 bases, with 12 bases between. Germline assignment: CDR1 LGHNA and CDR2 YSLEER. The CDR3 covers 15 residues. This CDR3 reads CASSQARWATDTQYF. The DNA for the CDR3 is TGCGCCAGCAGCCAGGCTAGATGGGCCACAGATACGCAGTATTTT.

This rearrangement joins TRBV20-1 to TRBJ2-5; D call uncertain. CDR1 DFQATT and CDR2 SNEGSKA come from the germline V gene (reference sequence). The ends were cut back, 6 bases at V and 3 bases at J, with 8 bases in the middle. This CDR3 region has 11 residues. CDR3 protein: CSAPLKETQYF. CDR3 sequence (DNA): TGCAGTGCCCCTCTGAAAGAGACCCAGTACTTC.

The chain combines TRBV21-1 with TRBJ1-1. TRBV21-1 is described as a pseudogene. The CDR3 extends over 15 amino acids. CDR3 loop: CASSKEELLGTEAFF. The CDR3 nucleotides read TGTGCCAGCAGCAAAGAAGAACTATTGGGCACTGAAGCTTTCTTT.

Written as DNA, the CDR3 is TGTGCCAGCAGCTTGCCGGCTAGCGGGGGCCAAGAGACCCAGTACTTC. It specifies CASSLPASGGQETQYF. The rearrangement uses TRBV5-4 and TRBJ2-5; TRBD2 matches 10 bases. CDR1 is SGHNT and CDR2 is YYREEE in the germline V gene (reference sequence). V dropped 1 base and J dropped 1; count of bases not matched to a gene: 4. This CDR3 region has 16 residues.

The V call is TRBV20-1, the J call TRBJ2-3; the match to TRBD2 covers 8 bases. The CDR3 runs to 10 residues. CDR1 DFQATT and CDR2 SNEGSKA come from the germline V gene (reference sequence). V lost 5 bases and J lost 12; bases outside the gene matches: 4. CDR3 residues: CSAVAGGQYF. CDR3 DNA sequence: TGCAGTGCTGTGGCGGGGGGTCAGTATTTT.

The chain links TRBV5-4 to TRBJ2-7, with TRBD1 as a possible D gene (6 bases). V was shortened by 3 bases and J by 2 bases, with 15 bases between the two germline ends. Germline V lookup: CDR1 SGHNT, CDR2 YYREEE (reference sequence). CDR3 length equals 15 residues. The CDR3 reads CASSYETGRAYEQYF. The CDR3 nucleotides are TGTGCCAGCAGCTATGAGACAGGTCGTGCCTACGAGCAGTACTTC.

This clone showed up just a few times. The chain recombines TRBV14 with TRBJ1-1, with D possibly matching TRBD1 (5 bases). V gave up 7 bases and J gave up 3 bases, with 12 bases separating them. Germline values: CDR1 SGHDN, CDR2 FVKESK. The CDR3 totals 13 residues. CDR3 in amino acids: CASTAGRDTEAFF. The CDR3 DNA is TGTGCCAGCACGGCAGGGAGGGACACTGAAGCTTTCTTT.

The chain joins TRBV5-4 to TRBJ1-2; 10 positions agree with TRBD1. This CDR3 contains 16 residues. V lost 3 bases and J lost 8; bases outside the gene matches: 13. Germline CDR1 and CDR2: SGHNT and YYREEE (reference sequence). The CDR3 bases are TGTGCCAGCAGCTCAAATCCTGGGACAGGGGCCCGAGGCTACACCTTC. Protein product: CASSSNPGTGARGYTF.